This T cell receptor (beta chain) was captured in a study of cytomegalovirus exposure and HLA in healthy donors. Study-wide findings and caveats: Rarity held for most TCR sequences, but there were some public TCRs that occurred in many donors. The study carried out a later analysis of TCR beta sequences. It associated 15,000 to 20,000 of them with specific HLA alleles at a false discovery rate of 0.05.

With respect to this clone: No antigen is known for it.

The germline V and J ends were trimmed by 0 bases and 0 bases, with 8 bases remaining between them. From germline, CDR1 is MNHNY and CDR2 SVGAGI (reference sequence). The CDR3 consists of 15 residues. Primers for the PCR totalled 60 Vbeta and 13 Jbeta. Here immunoSEQ multiplex PCR was the method, and the copy in TCRdb shows in-frame clones only, minus some. This table holds fewer than 150,000 clones, around 80% found once. The sequence was collected from a man in his thirties or forties in good health. The material sequenced was PBMCs. The chain has TRBV6-6 and TRBJ1-2; D gene uncertain. The CDR3 DNA sequence: TGTGCCAGCAGTTACTCGGGCAAAGCTAACTATGGCTACACCTTC. Translating it yields CASSYSGKANYGYTF.